These 19 T cell receptor beta chains originate from one sample sequenced in a study of control samples from healthy donors and cancer patients. The repertoire was sequenced with immunoSEQ multiplex PCR; TCRdb's copy has only in-frame clones and lacks some. The table lists 390,000 or so clones, around 90% of them singletons. Material for sequencing was PBMCs. These receptors came from a man aged 40-49 years with head and neck cancer.

The chain joins TRBV4-2 to TRBJ2-3; 7 positions agree with TRBD2. Germline V lookup: CDR1 LGHNA, CDR2 YNFKEQ. The CDR3 runs to 16 residues. Trimming removed 0 bases from V and 1 base from J; junction bases left unmatched: 4. The CDR3 region has the DNA TGTGCCAGCAGCCAAGATCGGCTAGCGGGCACAGATACGCAGTATTTT. Translating gives CASSQDRLAGTDTQYF.

V is TRBV19 and J is TRBJ2-2; D unclear. Looked up from germline, CDR1 is LNHDA and CDR2 is SQIVND (reference sequence). Between the trimmed V and J ends, which lost 7 bases and 1 base, there was a span of 7 bases. CDR3 size: 13 residues. The CDR3 loop reads CASTSLNTGELFF. The DNA for the CDR3 is TGTGCCAGTACATCTCTGAACACCGGGGAGCTGTTTTTT.

V and J are TRBV5-1 and TRBJ2-1, with D perhaps matching TRBD2 (6 bases). CDR1 is SGHRS, CDR2 YFSETQ, per germline. The CDR3 length is 15 residues. With 0 bases removed from V and 1 base from J, the gap between germline ends came to 8 bases. In nucleotides, the CDR3 is TGCGCCAGCAGCTTGGCTAGCGAGTCCTACAATGAGCAGTTCTTC. Translation gives CASSLASESYNEQFF.

The chain has TRBV9 and TRBJ1-1; D gene unclear. Germline CDR1 and CDR2: SGDLS and YYNGEE. The CDR3 length is 13 residues. V was pared by 0 bases and J by 4 bases, with 7 bases between. The CDR3 loop reads CASSVGRSTEAFF. The CDR3 nucleotides are TGTGCCAGCAGCGTAGGCAGGTCCACTGAAGCTTTCTTT. Full variable domain (outside the CDR3, taken from reference TRBV9 and TRBJ1-1): DSGVTQTPKHLITATGQRVTLRCSPRSGDLSVYWYQQSLDQGLQFLIQYYNGEERAKGNILERFSAQQFPDLHSELNLSSLELGDSALYFCASSVGRSTEAFFGQGTRLTVV.

The chain links TRBV28 to TRBJ2-3; possible D gene TRBD2, 5 bases. V was trimmed by 6 bases and J by 0 bases, leaving 16 bases between them. Germline CDR1 reads MDHEN; CDR2 reads SYDVKM. The length of the CDR3 is 16 residues. Here the CDR3 DNA reads TGTGCCAGCAGGGATCCGAAGCGGACTAGCACAGATACGCAGTATTTT. This gives the protein CASRDPKRTSTDTQYF.

The chain combines TRBV7-9 with TRBJ1-2; tentative D call: TRBD1 (5 bases). This CDR3 has 15 amino acids. Germline-derived CDR1 and CDR2 are SEHNR and FQNEAQ (reference sequence). V was clipped by 5 bases and J by 4 bases, with 17 bases between them. This chain's CDR3 is CASSPHPRDPYGYTF. The CDR3 DNA sequence: TGTGCCAGCAGCCCACACCCCAGGGACCCCTATGGCTACACCTTC.

The chain carries TRBV11-2 and TRBJ1-1, with 12 bases matching TRBD1. Germline V gives CDR1 SGHAT, CDR2 FQNNGV. V shed 1 base and J 10 bases; nucleotides not matched to a gene: 10. This CDR3 has 16 residues. CDR3 in DNA: TGTGCCAGCAGCTTAGCCGAGGGACAGGGGGCGCGAAGAGCTTTCTTT. Translating gives CASSLAEGQGARRAFF.

This chain's CDR3 is CASTEGGQANTEAFF. The DNA for the CDR3 is TGCGCCAGCACTGAAGGGGGGCAGGCTAACACTGAAGCTTTCTTT. The genes are TRBV4-1 and TRBJ1-1; D possibly corresponds to TRBD1 (6 bases). V was clipped by 7 bases and J by 2 bases, with 17 bases between them. Germline V gene lookup returns CDR1 MGHRA and CDR2 YSYEKL. The CDR3 loop spans 15 amino acids.

The chain joins TRBV18 to TRBJ1-2; a weak D match, TRBD1 (5 bases). V lost 6 bases and J lost 2, with 13 bases in between. The germline CDR1 and CDR2 sequences are KGHSH and LQKENI. This CDR3 spans 14 amino acids. CDR3 DNA sequence: TGTGCCAGCTCCCGGGACGGATTAAACTATGGCTACACCTTC. Its translation is CASSRDGLNYGYTF.

V gene TRBV27 combines with J gene TRBJ1-1, with no clear D. Trimming removed 6 bases at V and 7 bases at J, with 15 bases between. From germline, CDR1 is MNHEY and CDR2 SMNVEV (reference sequence). This CDR3 has 13 residues. The DNA of the CDR3 is TGTGCCAGCAGCCCTCCGGAGGGCGGTGAAGCTTTCTTT. This codes for CASSPPEGGEAFF.

The chain links TRBV7-8 to TRBJ2-7, with D uncertain. Trimming pared 1 base from V and 1 base from J, leaving 8 bases between. This CDR3 spans 14 amino acids. Germline lookup yields CDR1 SGHVS and CDR2 FQNEAQ. CDR3 in amino acids: CASSLDRQSYEQYF. CDR3 coding DNA: TGTGCCAGCAGCTTAGATCGGCAGTCCTACGAGCAGTACTTC. The complete variable domain, with remaining parts taken from reference TRBV7-8 and TRBJ2-7, reads GAGVSQSPRYKVAKRGQDVALRCDPISGHVSLFWYQQALGQGPEFLTYFQNEAQLDKSGLPSDRFFAERPEGSVSTLKIQRTQQEDSAVYLCASSLDRQSYEQYFGPGTRLTVT.

The sample holds a few counts of this clone. CDR3 sequence reads: CASSYAGGRNIQYF. The CDR3 DNA is TGTGCCAGCAGTTACGCCGGGGGAAGAAACATTCAGTACTTC. The gene calls are TRBV28 and TRBJ2-4, with a weak D call TRBD2 (6 bases). V lost 4 bases to trimming and J lost 6 bases, with 13 bases between them. CDR1 and CDR2 (germline): MDHEN, SYDVKM. The CDR3 has 14 residues.

Only one count was recorded for this clone. The chain links TRBV30 to TRBJ2-6; D is unresolved. V was pared by 5 bases and J by 0 bases, with 17 bases between. The CDR3 spans 17 residues. Germline CDR1 and CDR2: GTSNPN and SVGIG (reference sequence). Written as DNA, the CDR3 is TGTGCCTGGGGAGCAGACACCCCGAACTCTGGGGCCAACGTCCTGACTTTC. It specifies CAWGADTPNSGANVLTF. Complete variable domain (other parts from reference TRBV30 and TRBJ2-6): SQTIHQWPATLVQPVGSPLSLECTVEGTSNPNLYWYRQAAGRGLQLLFYSVGIGQISSEVPQNLSASRPQDRQFILSSKKLLLSDSGFYLCAWGADTPNSGANVLTFGAGSRLTVL.

This clone was detected a few times. The V gene is TRBV5-4, the J gene TRBJ2-1; D unresolved. The CDR3 runs 13 residues. The germline V gene encodes CDR1 SGHNT and CDR2 YYREEE (reference sequence). The V end was cut by 1 base, the J end by 6 bases, with 8 bases between. This CDR3 reads CASSLFWSNEQFF. The CDR3 bases are TGTGCCAGCAGCTTGTTTTGGTCCAATGAGCAGTTCTTC.

The V call is TRBV4-3, the J call TRBJ1-6; D call uncertain. The germline gives CDR1 LGHNA, CDR2 YSLEER. V was shortened by 0 bases and J by 6 bases, with 12 bases between the two germline ends. CDR3 size: 16 residues. In DNA form, the CDR3 reads TGCGCCAGCAGCCAAGATTGGGATCTTAGTAATTCACCCCTCCACTTT. Translating gives CASSQDWDLSNSPLHF.

The table lists this clone with a count of one. The CDR3 loop reads CASSPPTTYSSGNTIYF. CDR3 DNA sequence: TGCGCCAGCAGCCCCCCCACCACCTATAGCTCTGGAAACACCATATATTTT. This chain joins TRBV4-1 and TRBJ1-3; unclear D gene. Germline lookup yields CDR1 MGHRA and CDR2 YSYEKL. Trimming pared 4 bases from V and 0 bases from J, leaving 16 bases between. This CDR3 contains 17 residues.

This clone appeared a single time. The V and J genes are TRBV19 and TRBJ2-1; 8 nucleotides agree with TRBD1. Germline CDR1 is LNHDA and CDR2 is SQIVND (reference sequence). Trimming cost V 2 bases and J 2 bases; bases outside gene matches: 8. The CDR3 totals 17 residues. The CDR3 sequence: CASSILTGGRTYNEQFF. The CDR3 DNA sequence: TGTGCCAGTAGTATATTAACAGGGGGGAGGACCTACAATGAGCAGTTCTTC.

The rearrangement uses TRBV7-8 and TRBJ2-1; perhaps TRBD2 as D (6 bases). The V gene's germline CDR1 is SGHVS and CDR2 FQNEAQ. V was cut by 2 bases and J by 5 bases, with 13 bases left in between. The CDR3 contains 15 residues. CDR3: CASSLWEAGHNEQFF. CDR3 DNA: TGTGCCAGCAGCTTATGGGAGGCGGGGCACAATGAGCAGTTCTTC.

The CDR3 sequence is CASSLPGGLPDTEAFF. The CDR3 bases are TGTGCCAGCAGCCTCCCCGGTGGATTGCCCGACACTGAAGCTTTCTTT. The V gene is TRBV11-2, the J gene TRBJ1-1; D unresolved. This CDR3 region has 16 residues. The germline V gene encodes CDR1 SGHAT and CDR2 FQNNGV. Trimming left V 5 bases short and J 3 bases short, with 19 bases between.